A single sample is the source of the 30 T cell receptor beta chains below, sequenced in a study of cytomegalovirus exposure and HLA in healthy donors. The primer mix had 60 Vbeta and 13 Jbeta primers. Clones were sequenced by immunoSEQ multiplex PCR, and TCRdb holds only the in-frame ones, with some missing. The data show 150,000 to 200,000 clones, with 60% to 85% seen just once and about 1% held by the top ten. The specimen was PBMCs. Receptors originate from a woman between 35 and 50 years old in good health and CMV-seronegative.

V is TRBV7-2 and J is TRBJ2-1; TRBD2 matches 7 bases. Germline CDR1 is SGHTA and CDR2 is FQGNSA. The J segment lost 6 bases and the V segment lost 5 bases, leaving 13 bases of the junction unmatched. The CDR3 sequence is 16 residues long. The CDR3 sequence: CASSPVGTPGGNEQFF. The CDR3 region has the DNA TGTGCCAGCAGCCCCGTAGGGACCCCGGGGGGCAATGAGCAGTTCTTC.

V gene TRBV2 combines with J gene TRBJ1-2; the match to TRBD1 covers 10 bases. Trimming took 0 bases from V and 9 from J; bases not matched to a gene: 7. The CDR3 sequence is 15 residues long. Germline V CDR1 and CDR2: SNHLY, FYNNEI. CDR3 amino acids: CASSEALGTGVSYTF. The CDR3 DNA sequence: TGTGCCAGCAGTGAAGCGCTTGGGACAGGGGTTAGCTACACCTTC. Complete variable domain (other parts from reference TRBV2 and TRBJ1-2): EPEVTQTPSHQVTQMGQEVILRCVPISNHLYFYWYRQILGQKVEFLVSFYNNEISEKSEIFDDQFSVERPDGSNFTLKIRSTKLEDSAMYFCASSEALGTGVSYTFGSGTRLTVV.

The chain couples TRBV10-2 to TRBJ2-7, with TRBD2 matching over 10 bases. Per germline, CDR1 WSHSY and CDR2 SAAADI. The CDR3 loop spans 12 amino acids. Trimming took 8 bases from V and 13 from J; bases not matched to a gene: 11. CDR3: CASGGAGGPLYV. In DNA form, the CDR3 reads TGCGCCAGCGGAGGAGCGGGAGGGCCCTTATACGTC.

This chain connects TRBV28 to TRBJ2-3; D possibly corresponds to TRBD1 (6 bases). The CDR3 is made up of 13 amino acids. V was cut by 6 bases and J by 3 bases, with 10 bases left in between. The germline V gene has CDR1 MDHEN and CDR2 SYDVKM. In nucleotides, the CDR3 is TGTGCCAGCAGAGGGGGTATGACAGATACGCAGTATTTT. Translation: CASRGGMTDTQYF.

The chain links TRBV10-3 to TRBJ1-4; perhaps TRBD1 as D (5 bases). Trimming took off 5 bases at V and 0 bases at J, with 10 bases between the two ends. Germline CDR1 is ENHRY and CDR2 is SYGVKD. The CDR3 loop spans 15 amino acids. The CDR3 bases are TGTGCCATCAGTCCAACAGGCTCAACTAATGAAAAACTGTTTTTT. Protein: CAISPTGSTNEKLFF.

The chain combines TRBV6-1 with TRBJ2-7; D is uncertain. Germline CDR1 is MNHNS and CDR2 is SASEGT. V was cut by 3 bases and J by 2 bases, with 8 bases left in between. This CDR3 spans 13 amino acids. CDR3 residues: CASSEGRTYEQYF. CDR3 nucleotide sequence: TGTGCCAGCAGTGAGGGCCGGACCTACGAGCAGTACTTC.

This clone was detected once. V is TRBV5-1 and J is TRBJ2-5, with a possible D match to TRBD2 (5 bases). V gave up 4 bases and J gave up 3 bases, with 13 bases separating them. Germline V gene sequence: CDR1 SGHRS, CDR2 YFSETQ. CDR3 length: 14 residues. The CDR3 coding sequence is TGCGCCAGCAGCCTACCCACAGCGGAAGAGACCCAGTACTTC. Translated, it gives CASSLPTAEETQYF.

The CDR3 DNA is TGTGCCAGCAGCTTAGAAGGGGGCCGGGGCCACGAGCAGTACTTC. Translation: CASSLEGGRGHEQYF. This chain connects TRBV11-3 to TRBJ2-7; 7 bases agree with TRBD1. Trimming took 0 bases from V and 5 from J; bases not matched to a gene: 7. The CDR3 sequence is 15 residues long. In germline, CDR1 is SGHNT, CDR2 YENEEA.

This chain uses TRBV4-3 with TRBJ2-6; a possible D gene is TRBD1 (7 bases). With 0 bases removed from V and 2 bases from J, the gap between germline ends came to 14 bases. This CDR3 is 18 amino acids long. Per the germline V gene, CDR1 is LGHNA and CDR2 is YSLEER. Here the CDR3 reads CASSQDTGDWTGANVLTF. CDR3 coding DNA: TGCGCCAGCAGCCAAGATACAGGGGACTGGACTGGGGCCAACGTCCTGACTTTC.

The chain has TRBV10-3 and TRBJ1-2, with 7 bases fitting TRBD1. Germline trimming cut 6 bases from V and 8 bases from J; bases unmatched to any gene: 3. CDR1 and CDR2 (germline): ENHRY, SYGVKD. This CDR3 is 11 amino acids long. CDR3 residues: CAIRQGNGYTF. CDR3 DNA sequence: TGTGCCATCAGACAGGGGAACGGCTACACCTTC.

This chain joins TRBV7-3 and TRBJ2-1; D is possibly TRBD1 (5 bases). This CDR3 is 16 amino acids long. Trimming took off 5 bases at V and 1 base at J, with 15 bases between the two ends. Germline values: CDR1 SGHTA, CDR2 FQGTGA. The CDR3 nucleotides are TGTGCCAGCAGCCTGACAGCTGCCTATTCCTACAATGAGCAGTTCTTC. Encoded protein: CASSLTAAYSYNEQFF.

The chain carries TRBV5-1 and TRBJ1-2, with D possibly matching TRBD1 (6 bases). The V and J ends lost 4 bases and 0 bases respectively, with 13 bases between them. The germline V gene encodes CDR1 SGHRS and CDR2 YFSETQ. The CDR3 extends over 15 amino acids. The CDR3 DNA is TGCGCCAGCAGCCAAGGGACATTAACTAACTATGGCTACACCTTC. Translated, it gives CASSQGTLTNYGYTF.

The rearrangement joins TRBV11-3 to TRBJ2-4, with 8 bases lining up with TRBD2. Germline lookup yields CDR1 SGHNT and CDR2 YENEEA. This CDR3 comprises 15 residues. With 4 bases clipped from V and 7 bases from J, the junction kept 9 bases outside the gene matches. DNA for the CDR3: TGTGCCAGCAGCTCCGCCTGGGCGGGAGGTAACATTCAGTACTTC. Its protein product is CASSSAWAGGNIQYF. The full variable domain, in which reference TRBV11-3 and TRBJ2-4 provide the parts outside the CDR3, is EAGVVQSPRYKIIEKKQPVAFWCNPISGHNTLYWYLQNLGQGPELLIRYENEEAVDDSQLPKDRFSAERLKGVDSTLKIQPAELGDSAVYLCASSSAWAGGNIQYFGAGTRLSVL.

This clone was detected once. This chain joins TRBV9 and TRBJ1-1; 7 nucleotides agree with TRBD1. The trim removed 3 bases at V and 6 bases at J, leaving 5 bases unmatched. The CDR3 consists of 13 residues. The V gene's germline CDR1 is SGDLS and CDR2 YYNGEE. This CDR3 reads CASSGQGLSEAFF. CDR3 DNA: TGTGCCAGCAGCGGACAGGGACTTTCTGAAGCTTTCTTT.

This clone was detected a few times. The chain couples TRBV6-1 to TRBJ2-5; 7 bases are shared with TRBD1. The CDR3 consists of 13 residues. Germline trimming cut 5 bases from V and 6 bases from J; bases unmatched to any gene: 6. The germline V gene has CDR1 MNHNS and CDR2 SASEGT. The DNA of the CDR3 is TGTGCCAGCAGTTCGCACAGGGGAAAGACCCAGTACTTC. It specifies CASSSHRGKTQYF.

The V and J genes are TRBV27 and TRBJ2-1, with a tentative D call TRBD2 (5 bases). Germline V gene data show CDR1 as MNHEY and CDR2 as SMNVEV (reference sequence). This CDR3 has 16 residues. V was cut by 4 bases and J by 7 bases, with 20 bases left in between. The CDR3 region is CASSSFTPSPGNEQFF. CDR3 DNA sequence: TGTGCCAGCAGTTCGTTCACACCTTCCCCGGGGAATGAGCAGTTCTTC.

The chain combines TRBV19 with TRBJ1-1; TRBD1 might be the D (5 bases). The CDR3 covers 14 residues. V was clipped by 6 bases and J by 5 bases, with 16 bases between them. CDR1 is LNHDA, CDR2 SQIVND, per germline (reference sequence). CDR3 amino acids: CASSDSRAWTEAFF. The CDR3 DNA follows: TGTGCCAGTAGCGATTCCAGGGCTTGGACTGAAGCTTTCTTT.

This chain uses TRBV27 with TRBJ2-3, with no clear D. Looked up from germline, CDR1 is MNHEY and CDR2 is SMNVEV (reference sequence). The CDR3 has 11 residues. Trimming stripped 5 bases from V and 10 bases from J, with 10 bases between. CDR3 in DNA: TGTGCCAGCAGTGATCATCGGGCGCAGTATTTT. Its translation: CASSDHRAQYF.

Remarks on this clone: One end of the junction varies from germline; a read error may be responsible. V and J are TRBV7-9 and TRBJ2-2, with 8 bases lining up with TRBD1. This CDR3 contains 15 residues. The germline V gene encodes CDR1 SEHNR and CDR2 FQNEAQ (reference sequence). Here the CDR3 reads CSSSRGPLSTGELFF. Written as DNA, the CDR3 is TGTTCCAGCAGCAGGGGGCCCCTGAGCACCGGGGAGCTGTTTTTT.

This clone was seen once. This chain uses TRBV15 with TRBJ2-1, with 14 positions matching TRBD2. Germline assignment: CDR1 LNHNV and CDR2 YYDKDF (reference sequence). The J segment lost 7 bases and the V segment lost 4 bases, leaving 12 bases of the junction unmatched. The CDR3 sequence is 18 residues long. The CDR3 region has the DNA TGTGCCACCAGCACCCTCTGGGGACTAGCGGGAGAAAGGAATGAGCAGTTCTTC. Translated, it gives CATSTLWGLAGERNEQFF. The variable domain in full, with the rest retrieved from reference TRBV15 and TRBJ2-1, is DAMVIQNPRYQVTQFGKPVTLSCSQTLNHNVMYWYQQKSSQAPKLLFHYYDKDFNNEADTPDNFQSRRPNTSFCFLDIRSPGLGDTAMYLCATSTLWGLAGERNEQFFGPGTRLTVL.

V usage is TRBV5-1 and J usage is TRBJ2-2; no reliable D call. Germline V gene data show CDR1 as SGHRS and CDR2 as YFSETQ. Trimming stripped 3 bases from V and 7 bases from J, with 10 bases between. The CDR3 spans 13 residues. The CDR3 DNA sequence: TGCGCCAGCAGCTACACACCGGGCGGGGAGCTGTTTTTT. Encoded protein: CASSYTPGGELFF.

This rearrangement joins TRBV9 to TRBJ1-2; D call uncertain. The CDR3 has 13 amino acids. The V end was cut by 4 bases, the J end by 4 bases, with 11 bases between. Germline V gene data show CDR1 as SGDLS and CDR2 as YYNGEE. Here the CDR3 DNA reads TGTGCCAGCAGCACCTCGGGGAGCTATGGCTACACCTTC. Translating it yields CASSTSGSYGYTF.

The chain is built from TRBV18 and TRBJ1-1; 8 nucleotides align to TRBD1. V was pared by 5 bases and J by 0 bases, with 5 bases of the junction left unmatched. CDR1 KGHSH and CDR2 LQKENI come from the germline V gene. CDR3 length: 15 residues. CDR3 amino acids: CASSERQGLNTEAFF. For the CDR3, the DNA is TGTGCCAGCTCAGAGAGACAGGGGCTGAACACTGAAGCTTTCTTT.

This clone was counted a few times. The chain links TRBV4-2 to TRBJ1-2; 7 bases agree with TRBD1. This CDR3 comprises 17 residues. CDR1 LGHNA and CDR2 YNFKEQ come from the germline V gene. V lost 0 bases, J lost 8 bases, and 15 bases stayed unmatched. The CDR3 loop reads CASSQDSKGAKSEGYTF. CDR3 coding DNA: TGTGCCAGCAGCCAAGATTCAAAGGGGGCTAAGTCAGAAGGCTACACCTTC.

This chain uses TRBV5-5 with TRBJ1-2; D not certain. CDR3 size: 14 residues. Trimming took off 0 bases at V and 4 bases at J, with 10 bases between the two ends. Germline values: CDR1 SGHKS, CDR2 YYEKEE (reference sequence). Here the CDR3 DNA reads TGTGCCAGCAGCTTGGCGCAGATTACCTATGGCTACACCTTC. It yields the protein CASSLAQITYGYTF.

The rearrangement uses TRBV7-9 and TRBJ1-2; D is undetermined. CDR1 and CDR2 (germline): SEHNR, FQNEAQ (reference sequence). Trimming cost V 1 base and J 8 bases, with 11 bases left between them. The CDR3 is 13 residues long. This CDR3 reads CASSLVGEGGYTF. The CDR3 coding sequence is TGTGCCAGCAGCTTAGTCGGGGAGGGCGGCTACACCTTC.

V and J are TRBV9 and TRBJ2-3; 10 nucleotides align to TRBD2. The germline CDR1 and CDR2 sequences are SGDLS and YYNGEE. CDR3 size: 17 residues. Trimming removed 2 bases from V and 1 base from J; junction bases left unmatched: 7. The CDR3 nucleotides are TGTGCCAGCAGCGTGGGGACTAGCGTTTATGGCACAGATACGCAGTATTTT. This gives the protein CASSVGTSVYGTDTQYF.

This clone has a handful of counts. The rearrangement joins TRBV13 to TRBJ1-1; maybe TRBD1 (6 bases). There are 16 residues in the CDR3. V gave up 2 bases and J gave up 4 bases, with 17 bases separating them. CDR1 and CDR2 (germline): PRHDT, FYEKMQ (reference sequence). CDR3 nucleotides: TGTGCCAGCAGCTTAACCGGAACAGGGAGCACCACTGAAGCTTTCTTT. Protein product: CASSLTGTGSTTEAFF.

The rearrangement joins TRBV6-5 to TRBJ2-7; D is perhaps TRBD1 (5 bases). Trimming left V 5 bases short and J 0 bases short, with 11 bases between. The CDR3 totals 14 residues. Germline V gene lookup returns CDR1 MNHEY and CDR2 SVGAGI. CDR3 coding DNA: TGTGCCAGCAGTGAATTGACAGACTCCTACGAGCAGTACTTC. Its translation is CASSELTDSYEQYF.

The V and J genes are TRBV29-1 and TRBJ1-1, with a weak D call TRBD1 (6 bases). CDR3 length equals 13 residues. Trimming took 1 base from V and 7 from J, leaving 13 bases between them. From germline, CDR1 is SQVTM and CDR2 ANQGSEA. For the CDR3, the DNA is TGCAGCGTTGAAGCGGCCCAGGGGAATGAAGCTTTCTTT. Translating it yields CSVEAAQGNEAFF.